This passage covers 29 T cell receptor beta chains from one sample sequenced in a study of regulatory T cells in long-lasting Graves disease. Arm-PCR of CDR3 regions and iRepertoire HTBI primers were the basis on which TCR beta libraries were built. TCRdb re-called the multiplex PCR reads with MiXCR, one entry per CDR3 protein. The data contain approximately 400,000 distinct CDR3 sequences, 15% to 19% of them singletons. Documented time point: newly diagnosed GD, antithyroid drugs for less than 3 months. The TCR library was prepared using RNA isolated from PBMCs. Specimen: peripheral blood mononuclear cells (PBMCs), collected at new diagnosis, from a patient treated with antithyroid drugs. The receptor source for this set is a female donor with Graves disease.

This clonotype was seen many times. The rearrangement uses TRBV27 and TRBJ1-1; no reliable D call. The CDR3 has 18 amino acids. The V gene's germline CDR1 is MNHEY and CDR2 SMNVEV (reference sequence). The V gene lost 6 bases and the J gene lost 5 bases, with 28 bases spanning the gap. The CDR3: CASRHEPPDEDGRTEAFF. The CDR3 DNA is TGTGCCAGCAGACATGAGCCCCCAGATGAGGACGGCAGGACTGAAGCTTTCTTT.

This clonotype was detected only a few times. The chain carries TRBV19 and TRBJ2-7; D unclear. V lost 3 bases to trimming and J lost 0 bases, with 9 bases between them. Germline values: CDR1 LNHDA, CDR2 SQIVND (reference sequence). The CDR3 contains 14 residues. In DNA form, the CDR3 reads TGTGCCAGTAGTATGACTGGAACCTCCTACGAGCAGTACTTC. Amino acids: CASSMTGTSYEQYF.

The chain joins TRBV5-5 to TRBJ2-7; D not resolved. Germline V gene sequence: CDR1 SGHKS, CDR2 YYEKEE (reference sequence). This CDR3 comprises 13 residues. Trimming removed 3 bases from V and 3 bases from J, with 10 bases in between. The CDR3: CASSSRAIYEQYF. DNA for the CDR3: TGTGCCAGCAGCTCCCGGGCCATCTACGAGCAGTACTTC.

The table lists this clonotype with many counts. The V gene is TRBV5-5, the J gene TRBJ1-2; D remains ambiguous. The CDR3 covers 14 residues. Germline V lookup: CDR1 SGHKS, CDR2 YYEKEE (reference sequence). V lost 1 base, J lost 7 bases, and 14 bases lay in between. DNA for the CDR3: TGTGCCAGCAGCTTGTGGGAAGCGCGAGGTGGCTACACCTTC. Translating gives CASSLWEARGGYTF.

The V and J genes are TRBV5-1 and TRBJ1-3; D not resolved. Germline lookup yields CDR1 SGHRS and CDR2 YFSETQ. This CDR3 has 15 residues. Trimming took 5 bases from V and 0 from J, leaving 12 bases between them. The CDR3 DNA follows: TGCGCCAGCAGAAAAGAAGGGTTCTCTGGAAACACCATATATTTT. It translates to CASRKEGFSGNTIYF.

This clonotype was recorded a few times. A much larger clone lies a single base off, so this may be a read error. The chain links TRBV7-2 to TRBJ2-3; 12 bases fit TRBD2. CDR1 and CDR2 (germline): SGHTA, FQGNSA. After removal of 5 bases from V and 10 bases from J, the junction contained 16 bases not matched to a gene. The CDR3 totals 17 residues. The CDR3 loop reads CASSDSGLAGTGNAQYF. The DNA of the CDR3 is TGTGCCAGCAGCGACTCCGGACTAGCGGGAACCGGGAATGCGCAGTATTTT.

This clonotype occurred a few times. A far larger clone lies a single base away; this is likely a read error. V gene TRBV27 combines with J gene TRBJ2-2; tentative D call: TRBD1 (6 bases). This CDR3 region has 17 residues. Germline values: CDR1 MNHEY, CDR2 SMNVEV (reference sequence). The V end was cut by 5 bases, the J end by 1 base, with 17 bases between. CDR3 coding DNA: TGTGCCAGCAGTGATTCAGAGGGACACAAGAACACCGGGGAGCTGTTTTTT. Protein product: CASSDSEGHKNTGELFF.

This chain links TRBV19 with TRBJ2-3; D unresolved. The V gene lost 0 bases and the J gene lost 3 bases, with 13 bases spanning the gap. Germline V gene sequence: CDR1 LNHDA, CDR2 SQIVND (reference sequence). This CDR3 contains 16 residues. The CDR3 region is CASSIEPATFTDTQYF. The CDR3 nucleotides are TGTGCCAGTAGTATAGAACCAGCCACCTTTACAGATACGCAGTATTTT.

As to this clonotype: This may stem from a read error, because a much larger clone lies one nucleotide away. The V and J genes are TRBV7-2 and TRBJ2-1; D gene unclear. The germline V and J ends were trimmed by 8 bases and 6 bases, with 17 bases remaining between them. This CDR3 has 14 amino acids. Per the germline V gene, CDR1 is SGHTA and CDR2 is FQGNSA. CDR3 protein: CASGTHVTGNEQFF. CDR3 nucleotides: TGTGCCAGCGGCACCCACGTCACGGGCAATGAGCAGTTCTTC.

This clonotype was observed at least ten times. The rearrangement links TRBV6-2 or TRBV6-3 to TRBJ1-2; D unresolved. Looked up from germline, CDR1 is MNHEY and CDR2 is SVGEGT. Trimming left V 5 bases short and J 0 bases short, with 16 bases between. The CDR3 has 16 amino acids. The chain's CDR3 is CASSLTSPITNYGYTF. The CDR3 region has the DNA TGTGCCAGCAGTCTGACCAGTCCGATAACTAACTATGGCTACACCTTC.

This clonotype was counted many times. The V and J genes are TRBV7-9 and TRBJ2-5; D is perhaps TRBD2 (6 bases). The CDR3 is 16 residues long. Trimming took 2 bases from V and 3 from J, leaving 16 bases between them. The V gene's germline CDR1 is SEHNR and CDR2 FQNEAQ (reference sequence). The CDR3 reads CASSLPLRDFEETQYF. The CDR3 DNA follows: TGTGCCAGCAGCTTACCCCTCCGGGACTTCGAAGAGACCCAGTACTTC.

The rearrangement links TRBV6-1 to TRBJ1-2; D remains unclear. Germline V gives CDR1 MNHNS, CDR2 SASEGT. The V gene lost 7 bases and the J gene lost 0 bases, with 15 bases spanning the gap. The CDR3 sequence is 15 residues long. CDR3 sequence: CASKPTGLTNYGYTF. CDR3 DNA sequence: TGTGCCAGCAAACCTACCGGACTGACTAACTATGGCTACACCTTC.

This chain connects TRBV6-1 to TRBJ2-7, with TRBD2 identical over 8 bases. The ends lost 5 bases at V and 3 bases at J; junction bases unmatched: 9. Germline V gene data show CDR1 as MNHNS and CDR2 as SASEGT. This CDR3 contains 15 residues. The CDR3 is CASSRSLAANYEQYF. DNA for the CDR3: TGTGCCAGCAGTCGCTCACTAGCGGCCAACTACGAGCAGTACTTC.

This clonotype has just a few counts. This chain links TRBV10-3 with TRBJ2-1, with 7 nucleotides matching TRBD2. This CDR3 has 16 residues. J gave up 4 bases and V 6 bases, and 12 bases lay outside the gene matches. Germline assignment: CDR1 ENHRY and CDR2 SYGVKD. As DNA, the CDR3 is TGTGCCATCAGAGACTCAGTGGGGGGGGTTTACAATGAGCAGTTCTTC. Amino acids: CAIRDSVGGVYNEQFF.

The chain employs TRBV3-1 and TRBJ1-1; TRBD1 might be the D (5 bases). V was trimmed by 4 bases and J by 5 bases, leaving 14 bases between them. Germline CDR1 and CDR2: LGHDT and YNNKEL (reference sequence). CDR3 length: 14 residues. In DNA form, the CDR3 reads TGTGCCAGCAGCCCCGCCGGGGGTGGGACTGAAGCTTTCTTT. Its translation is CASSPAGGGTEAFF.

The chain couples TRBV4-1 to TRBJ2-1; TRBD2 is a possible D gene (5 bases). Germline values: CDR1 MGHRA, CDR2 YSYEKL. The CDR3 runs 17 residues. Trimming took off 2 bases at V and 4 bases at J, with 18 bases between the two ends. The CDR3 is CASSQRRTAEDYNEQFF. The CDR3 coding sequence is TGCGCCAGCAGCCAACGAAGGACTGCGGAGGATTACAATGAGCAGTTCTTC.

This clonotype was seen at least ten times. The chain couples TRBV14 to TRBJ2-1, with D perhaps given as TRBD1 or TRBD2 (6 bases each). The CDR3 has 15 amino acids. Trimming cost V 2 bases and J 6 bases, with 14 bases left between them. From germline, CDR1 is SGHDN and CDR2 FVKESK. Written as DNA, the CDR3 is TGTGCCAGCAGCCAAATAAGGGGGGCGGGCAATGAGCAGTTCTTC. Its translation: CASSQIRGAGNEQFF.

The sample holds many counts of this clonotype. The rearrangement links TRBV27 to TRBJ2-2; perhaps TRBD2 as D (6 bases). Germline lookup yields CDR1 MNHEY and CDR2 SMNVEV (reference sequence). The CDR3 is 16 residues long. V shed 3 bases and J shed 4 bases, with 15 bases lying between them. The CDR3 nucleotides read TGTGCCAGCAGTTTTTCCGCAGGGAGGCTCACCGGGGAGCTGTTTTTT. Amino acids: CASSFSAGRLTGELFF.

There are many counts of this clonotype. The DNA of the CDR3 is TGTGCCAGCAGGGAGAGGGGGACAGGGGGTCACAAGCAGTACTTC. It is translated as CASRERGTGGHKQYF. The chain recombines TRBV7-2 with TRBJ2-7; 11 bases line up with TRBD1. Looked up from germline, CDR1 is SGHTA and CDR2 is FQGNSA. CDR3 size: 15 residues. After removal of 6 bases from V and 8 bases from J, the junction contained 12 bases not matched to a gene.

In this sample, this clonotype turned up many times. The V call is TRBV28, the J call TRBJ1-4; no definite D call. CDR1 is MDHEN and CDR2 is SYDVKM in the germline V gene. Trimming pared 6 bases from V and 0 bases from J, leaving 11 bases between. The CDR3 has 15 residues. The CDR3 reads CASRHLPATNEKLFF. CDR3 coding DNA: TGTGCCAGCAGACACCTCCCGGCAACTAATGAAAAACTGTTTTTT.

This clonotype was picked up many times. The V gene is TRBV27, the J gene TRBJ2-3; possible D gene TRBD1, 5 bases. This CDR3 has 15 amino acids. The V gene lost 5 bases and the J gene lost 2 bases, with 14 bases spanning the gap. Germline CDR1 is MNHEY and CDR2 is SMNVEV (reference sequence). CDR3 amino acids: CASSPQGVFTDTQYF. In DNA, the CDR3 is TGTGCCAGCAGTCCTCAGGGTGTTTTCACAGATACGCAGTATTTT.

This clonotype was detected only a few times. The rearrangement uses TRBV10-3 and TRBJ2-1; D unclear. Looked up from germline, CDR1 is ENHRY and CDR2 is SYGVKD. V lost 4 bases and J lost 7, with 11 bases in between. The CDR3 is 13 residues long. DNA for the CDR3: TGTGCCATCAGTGTGCCAGAAGTAAATGAGCAGTTCTTC. This sequence encodes CAISVPEVNEQFF.

This clonotype was recorded many times. The J gene is TRBJ2-7, the V gene TRBV6-2 or TRBV6-3, with 12 bases that match TRBD2. The V gene's germline CDR1 is MNHEY and CDR2 SVGEGT. Losses at the gene ends were 7 bases for V and 3 bases for J; bases not matched to a gene: 13. The CDR3 is 17 residues long. The CDR3 coding sequence is TGTGCCAGCAACGGGGGGCTACTAGCGGGAGGCTACTACGAGCAGTACTTC. This translates into CASNGGLLAGGYYEQYF.

A remark on this clonotype: Given a much more abundant clone one base away, this may be a read error. The V gene is TRBV12-5, the J gene TRBJ2-1; D is ambiguous. CDR3 length: 11 residues. CDR1 and CDR2 from the germline V gene are LGHNT and FRNRAP. The CDR3 bases are TGTGCTAGTGGTTTCAACAATGAGCAGTCCTTC. Its protein is CASGFNNEQSF.

This clonotype was found many times. The V and J genes are TRBV20-1 and TRBJ1-5, with D unresolved. V dropped 3 bases and J dropped 4 bases, with 7 bases sitting between them. Germline CDR1 DFQATT, CDR2 SNEGSKA (reference sequence). The CDR3 extends over 12 amino acids. The CDR3 nucleotides are TGCAGTGCTAGGCCCCAAAATCAGCCCCAGCATTTT. Translated, it gives CSARPQNQPQHF.

The sample holds many counts of this clonotype. This sequence joins TRBV28 and TRBJ2-3, with TRBD2 identical over 7 bases. The CDR3 is 17 residues long. CDR1 is MDHEN, CDR2 SYDVKM, per germline. With V trimmed by 5 bases and J by 4 bases, 15 bases remained unmatched. CDR3 nucleotides: TGTGCCAGCAGTACCTTTAGCGGGCCCCACGGGGCAGATACGCAGTATTTT. Protein: CASSTFSGPHGADTQYF.

This clonotype was seen at least ten times. The J gene is TRBJ1-5, the V gene TRBV12-5; D unclear. Germline values: CDR1 LGHNT, CDR2 FRNRAP. The V gene lost 3 bases and the J gene lost 6 bases, with 3 bases spanning the gap. The CDR3 is 11 residues long. CDR3 DNA sequence: TGTGCTAGTGGTTTCGGTCAGCCCCAGCATTTT. It yields the protein CASGFGQPQHF.

This clonotype showed up many times. The genes are TRBV12-3 or TRBV12-4 and TRBJ2-3; 10 bases agree with TRBD2. The CDR3 totals 19 residues. V was pared by 4 bases and J by 4 bases, with 17 bases of the junction left unmatched. The chain's CDR3 is CASSSFPVLEREGSDTQYF. CDR3 nucleotide sequence: TGTGCCAGCAGTTCCTTCCCCGTACTAGAGCGGGAGGGGTCAGATACGCAGTATTTT.

This clonotype was observed many times. This chain joins TRBV20-1 and TRBJ2-3; D unresolved. The CDR3 contains 11 residues. Germline-derived CDR1 and CDR2 are DFQATT and SNEGSKA (reference sequence). V lost 1 base and J 4 bases, leaving 3 bases between the germline ends. In DNA, the CDR3 is TGCAGTGCTAGAGTTGCAGATACGCAGTATTTT. The encoded protein is CSARVADTQYF.